These 11 T cell receptor beta chains came from one sample sequenced in a study of TIL therapy for anti-PD-1-resistant metastatic lung cancer. Time point indicated: pre-treatment sample, taken before nivolumab and TIL therapy. The libraries were made with immunoSEQ v3. Libraries were prepared by immunoSEQ multiplex PCR; TCRdb keeps only in-frame clonotypes and omits some of them. Of over 15,000 clones in the sample, about 79% are singletons; the top ten hold around 7%. The source material was blood, sampled at baseline. These receptors were collected from a person aged 25-79 years with non-small cell lung cancer.

V and J are TRBV4-1 and TRBJ2-3; 7 bases match TRBD1. The CDR3 consists of 15 residues. Trimming cost V 3 bases and J 6 bases; bases outside gene matches: 9. Germline CDR1 and CDR2: MGHRA and YSYEKL. The CDR3 loop is CASSQLPTGEDTQYF. DNA of the CDR3: TGCGCCAGCAGCCAGCTACCAACAGGGGAGGATACGCAGTATTTT.

This chain links TRBV18 with TRBJ2-1, with 11 bases that match TRBD1. The CDR3 contains 16 residues. V was pared by 3 bases and J by 7 bases, with 8 bases of the junction left unmatched. Germline CDR1 KGHSH, CDR2 LQKENI. In DNA, the CDR3 is TGTGCCAGCTCACCCCGCGGACAGGGGGCTGGGAATGAGCAGTTCTTC. It yields the protein CASSPRGQGAGNEQFF.

This chain connects TRBV18 to TRBJ2-2, with 9 nucleotides matching TRBD1. Germline trimming cut 7 bases from V and 4 bases from J; bases unmatched to any gene: 7. The CDR3 runs 15 residues. CDR1 KGHSH and CDR2 LQKENI come from the germline V gene. The CDR3, as DNA: TGTGCCAGCTTCCTAGGACAGGGGAGCACCGGGGAGCTGTTTTTT. This translates into CASFLGQGSTGELFF.

V usage is TRBV28 and J usage is TRBJ1-3, with D perhaps matching TRBD1 (6 bases). This CDR3 spans 15 amino acids. Trimming cost V 5 bases and J 4 bases, with 15 bases left between them. The germline CDR1 and CDR2 sequences are MDHEN and SYDVKM. Written as DNA, the CDR3 is TGTGCCAGCAGTCGTGGGGGCACGGGAGGAAACACCATATATTTT. Its translation: CASSRGGTGGNTIYF.

The CDR3 sequence: CASSSPLKVHSNQPQHF. The CDR3 DNA reads as TGTGCCAGCAGCTCTCCCCTGAAGGTACATAGCAATCAGCCCCAGCATTTT. V gene TRBV7-9 combines with J gene TRBJ1-5, with D hard to call. This CDR3 is 17 amino acids long. Germline CDR1 is SEHNR and CDR2 is FQNEAQ (reference sequence). Trimming left V 4 bases short and J 0 bases short, with 16 bases between.

The gene calls are TRBV27 and TRBJ2-3; 14 nucleotides line up with TRBD2. The CDR3 sequence is 16 residues long. With 7 bases clipped from V and 4 bases from J, the junction kept 7 bases outside the gene matches. CDR1 and CDR2 from the germline V gene are MNHEY and SMNVEV (reference sequence). CDR3 in DNA: TGTGCCAGCACCCCCCGACTAGCGGGGGGGGCAGATACGCAGTATTTT. It encodes CASTPRLAGGADTQYF.

This chain connects TRBV5-4 to TRBJ2-4; D remains ambiguous. The CDR3 length is 16 residues. V lost 4 bases, J lost 0 bases, and 14 bases lay in between. The germline V gene has CDR1 SGHNT and CDR2 YYREEE (reference sequence). In nucleotides, the CDR3 is TGTGCCAGCAGCCGAGGAAAAGGGCTAGCCAAAAACATTCAGTACTTC. The encoded protein is CASSRGKGLAKNIQYF.

The chain combines TRBV5-1 with TRBJ2-3; 7 bases match TRBD2. The length of the CDR3 is 16 residues. Germline V gene lookup returns CDR1 SGHRS and CDR2 YFSETQ. V shed 4 bases, J shed 0 bases, and the junction held 8 bases outside the gene matches. CDR3 sequence (DNA): TGCGCCAGCAGCCCGGCATACGGGAGGAGCACAGATACGCAGTATTTT. It is translated as CASSPAYGRSTDTQYF.

The chain recombines TRBV19 with TRBJ1-5; 9 positions agree with TRBD1. The CDR3 loop spans 16 amino acids. CDR1 is LNHDA, CDR2 SQIVND, per germline (reference sequence). The ends lost 5 bases at V and 2 bases at J; junction bases unmatched: 7. CDR3 sequence (DNA): TGTGCCAGTAGTTCCGGGACAGGGATGGGCAATCAGCCCCAGCATTTT. Translated: CASSSGTGMGNQPQHF.

This rearrangement joins TRBV7-3 to TRBJ2-1; D is perhaps TRBD2 (6 bases). The CDR3 runs to 16 residues. Germline values: CDR1 SGHTA, CDR2 FQGTGA. Trimming removed 3 bases at V and 5 bases at J, with 17 bases between. CDR3 sequence reads: CASSFAAGSLNNEQFF. The CDR3 nucleotides read TGTGCCAGCAGCTTCGCCGCGGGGAGTCTCAACAATGAGCAGTTCTTC.

The chain is built from TRBV27 and TRBJ1-6, with 11 bases that match TRBD1. Germline-derived CDR1 and CDR2 are MNHEY and SMNVEV (reference sequence). The length of the CDR3 is 16 residues. V was pared by 6 bases and J by 4 bases, with 5 bases of the junction left unmatched. The CDR3 here is CASRGTGGPYNSPLHF. The CDR3 DNA reads as TGTGCCAGCAGAGGGACAGGGGGGCCGTATAATTCACCCCTCCACTTT.